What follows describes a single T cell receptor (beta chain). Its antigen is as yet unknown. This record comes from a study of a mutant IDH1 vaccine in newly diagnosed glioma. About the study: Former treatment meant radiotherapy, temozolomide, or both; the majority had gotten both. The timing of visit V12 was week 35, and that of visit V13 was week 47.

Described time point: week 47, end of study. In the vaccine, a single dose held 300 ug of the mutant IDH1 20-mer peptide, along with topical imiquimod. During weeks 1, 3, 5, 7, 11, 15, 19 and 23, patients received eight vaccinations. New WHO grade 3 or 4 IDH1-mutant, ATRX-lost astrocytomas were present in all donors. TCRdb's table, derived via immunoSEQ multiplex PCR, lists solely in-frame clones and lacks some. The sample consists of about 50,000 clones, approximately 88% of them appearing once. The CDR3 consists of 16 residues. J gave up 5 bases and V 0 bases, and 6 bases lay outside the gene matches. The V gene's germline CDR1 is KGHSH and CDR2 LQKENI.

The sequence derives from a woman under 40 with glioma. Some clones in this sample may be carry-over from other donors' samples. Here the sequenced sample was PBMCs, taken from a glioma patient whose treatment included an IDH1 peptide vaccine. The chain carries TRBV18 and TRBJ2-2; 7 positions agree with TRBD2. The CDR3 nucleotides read TGTGCCAGCTCACCACCTGGGAGGGCAAGGACCGGGGAGCTGTTTTTT. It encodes CASSPPGRARTGELFF. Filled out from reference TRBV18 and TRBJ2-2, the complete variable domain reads NAGVMQNPRHLVRRRGQEARLRCSPMKGHSHVYWYRQLPEEGLKFMVYLQKENIIDESGMPKERFSAEFPKEGPSILRIQQVVRGDSAAYFCASSPPGRARTGELFFGEGSRLTVL.